The rows below give T cell receptor beta chains drawn from one sample of a study of cytomegalovirus exposure and HLA in healthy donors. Profiled with immunoSEQ multiplex PCR; TCRdb holds only in-frame clones, not every one. The sample table includes about 140,000 clones. The sequencing input was PBMCs. Receptors were obtained from a male donor in good health and CMV-seronegative. CDR3s include the opening cysteine and the closing phenylalanine or tryptophan. The D gene is left open where the match is weak.

TRBV19	-	TRBJ2-7	16	CASSPPSAGASYEQYF	TGTGCCAGTAGTCCCCCCTCGGCAGGGGCCTCCTACGAGCAGTACTTC
TRBV7-2	TRBD1	TRBJ2-7	14	CASTLRGQTYEQYF	TGTGCCAGCACCTTGAGGGGGCAGACCTACGAGCAGTACTTC
TRBV5-4	TRBD2	TRBJ2-1	18	CASSITSGGLGIYNEQFF	TGTGCCAGCAGCATCACTAGCGGGGGGCTAGGGATCTACAATGAGCAGTTCTTC
TRBV19	TRBD1	TRBJ1-3	14	CASSGDRAGNTIYF	TGTGCCAGTAGTGGGGACAGGGCTGGAAACACCATATATTTT
TRBV30	-	TRBJ2-5	12	CAWRGAGETQYF	TGTGCCTGGAGGGGAGCAGGCGAGACCCAGTACTTC
TRBV7-9	-	TRBJ1-4	14	CASSLERFNEKLFF	TGTGCCAGCAGCTTGGAGCGGTTTAATGAAAAACTGTTTTTT
TRBV10-2	-	TRBJ1-2	14	CASSEKGPNYGYTF	TGCGCCAGCAGTGAAAAGGGGCCTAACTATGGCTACACCTTC
TRBV9	TRBD2	TRBJ2-5	18	CASSGRGTSGLIGETQYF	TGTGCCAGCAGCGGCCGCGGGACTAGCGGTCTAATAGGGGAGACCCAGTACTTC
TRBV2	-	TRBJ2-7	13	CASRASVSYEQYF	TGTGCCAGCCGGGCTAGCGTTTCCTACGAGCAGTACTTC
TRBV6-1	-	TRBJ2-2	17	CASSDWGEKGASGELFF	TGTGCCAGCAGTGATTGGGGGGAAAAGGGGGCATCCGGGGAGCTGTTTTTT
TRBV12-5	-	TRBJ2-7	14	CASGFSGTFYEQYF	TGTGCTAGTGGTTTTTCCGGGACTTTCTACGAGCAGTACTTC
TRBV19	TRBD1	TRBJ1-5	13	CASSWDREQPQHF	TGTGCCAGTAGCTGGGACAGGGAGCAGCCCCAGCATTTT
TRBV30	TRBD2	TRBJ2-7	14	CAWSVLAGDYEQYF	TGTGCCTGGAGTGTCCTAGCGGGAGACTACGAGCAGTACTTC
TRBV11-3	-	TRBJ2-7	14	CASSSRQVAYEQYF	TGTGCCAGCAGCTCCAGACAGGTTGCCTACGAGCAGTACTTC
TRBV7-6	TRBD1	TRBJ2-2	16	CASKSNRGQFAGELFF	TGTGCCAGCAAGAGTAATAGGGGACAGTTCGCCGGGGAGCTGTTTTTT
TRBV18	-	TRBJ1-1	13	CASGLNSYTEAFF	TGTGCCAGCGGACTAAACAGTTACACTGAAGCTTTCTTT
TRBV12-2	-	TRBJ1-1	17	CASRLSSMGPITNEAFF	TGTGCAAGTCGCCTCTCCAGCATGGGGCCGATTACGAATGAAGCTTTCTTT
TRBV28	TRBD2	TRBJ2-1	14	CASSSGGAYNEQFF	TGTGCCAGCAGTAGCGGGGGGGCCTACAATGAGCAGTTCTTC
TRBV19	TRBD1	TRBJ1-5	15	CASSMTGVGNQPQHF	TGTGCCAGTAGTATGACAGGGGTGGGAAATCAGCCCCAGCATTTT
TRBV6-4	TRBD2	TRBJ2-1	15	CASSVGVAGGDEQFF	TGTGCCAGCAGTGTGGGAGTAGCGGGAGGGGATGAGCAGTTCTTC
TRBV5-1	TRBD1	TRBJ2-7	15	CASSLSSRGTHEQYF	TGCGCCAGCAGCTTGTCGTCCAGGGGGACCCACGAGCAGTACTTC
TRBV11-2	-	TRBJ2-7	15	CASSLDGLGLYEQYF	TGTGCCAGCAGCTTAGATGGTTTGGGCTTGTACGAGCAGTACTTC
TRBV19	-	TRBJ2-2	12	CASSPEAGELFF	TGTGCCAGTAGTCCCGAGGCAGGGGAGCTGTTTTTT
TRBV5-8	-	TRBJ1-1	13	CASDPDSADEAFF	TGTGCCAGCGACCCTGACAGCGCAGATGAAGCTTTCTTT
TRBV5-6	-	TRBJ2-5	15	CASSHGRSGKETQYF	TGTGCCAGCAGTCACGGGCGATCGGGAAAAGAGACCCAGTACTTC
TRBV21-1	-	TRBJ2-7	14	CASSWGLERDEQYF	TGTGCCAGCTCCTGGGGACTGGAGAGGGACGAGCAGTACTTC
TRBV5-1	-	TRBJ1-1	16	CASSLAPARVNTEAFF	TGCGCCAGCAGCTTGGCCCCGGCCAGGGTGAACACTGAAGCTTTCTTT
TRBV7-6	TRBD1	TRBJ2-7	15	CASSPLRTGSNEQYF	TGTGCCAGCAGCCCGCTTAGGACAGGGTCTAACGAGCAGTACTTC
TRBV7-2	TRBD2	TRBJ2-1	16	CASSTGLAGGQDEQFF	TGTGCCAGCAGCACGGGACTAGCGGGAGGTCAGGATGAGCAGTTCTTC
TRBV7-8	-	TRBJ1-2	15	CASSLGVGATYGYTF	TGTGCCAGCAGCTTAGGGGTGGGGGCGACCTATGGCTACACCTTC
TRBV29-1	-	TRBJ1-1	13	CSVELAQNTEAFF	TGCAGCGTTGAATTGGCACAGAACACTGAAGCTTTCTTT
TRBV27	-	TRBJ2-7	13	CASSFGRGDEQYF	TGTGCCAGCAGTTTCGGCCGCGGGGACGAGCAGTACTTC
TRBV5-1	-	TRBJ1-1	15	CASSLVGGGNTEAFF	TGCGCCAGCAGCTTGGTGGGCGGGGGGAACACTGAAGCTTTCTTT
TRBV4-1	-	TRBJ2-3	15	CASSQDPQVKDTQYF	TGCGCCAGCAGCCAAGATCCCCAGGTGAAGGATACGCAGTATTTT
TRBV7-6	TRBD1	TRBJ2-5	13	CASSLGQGQTQYF	TGTGCCAGCAGCCTGGGACAGGGCCAGACCCAGTACTTC
TRBV10-2	-	TRBJ1-5	14	CASSQVGRDQPQHF	TGCGCCAGCAGTCAGGTAGGGAGGGATCAGCCCCAGCATTTT
TRBV27	TRBD2	TRBJ2-7	15	CASSLVREGSYEQYF	TGTGCCAGCAGTTTAGTACGGGAGGGTTCCTACGAGCAGTACTTC
TRBV7-9	TRBD1	TRBJ1-5	19	CATPSGGGFGTDSNQPQHF	TGTGCCACCCCCTCCGGGGGGGGTTTCGGGACAGATAGCAATCAGCCCCAGCATTTT
TRBV5-1	TRBD2	TRBJ2-7	15	CASSLGLAGEREQYF	TGCGCCAGCAGCTTGGGGCTAGCGGGAGAGAGGGAGCAGTACTTC
TRBV5-1	-	TRBJ2-3	14	CASSLGGRTDTQYF	TGCGCCAGCAGCTTGGGGGGCAGGACAGATACGCAGTATTTT
TRBV5-1	-	TRBJ2-7	14	CASSLEGVTYEQYF	TGCGCCAGCAGCTTGGAGGGGGTTACCTACGAGCAGTACTTC
TRBV19	TRBD1	TRBJ1-2	13	CASSGGGVVGYTF	TGTGCCAGTAGTGGAGGGGGCGTAGTAGGCTACACCTTC
TRBV6-5	TRBD2	TRBJ2-2	16	CASSYITSGNTGELFF	TGTGCCAGCAGTTATATCACTAGCGGGAACACCGGGGAGCTGTTTTTT
TRBV9	-	TRBJ2-7	15	CASSARAGDTYEQYF	TGTGCCAGCAGCGCCAGGGCAGGGGATACCTACGAGCAGTACTTC
TRBV2	-	TRBJ1-5	14	CASTPRELNQPQHF	TGTGCCAGCACCCCCCGGGAGTTGAATCAGCCCCAGCATTTT
TRBV18	-	TRBJ2-5	15	CASSPGQSSPQTQYF	TGTGCCAGCTCACCAGGACAGAGTTCTCCCCAGACCCAGTACTTC
TRBV4-3	TRBD1	TRBJ1-1	15	CASSQKTGGFAEAFF	TGCGCCAGCAGCCAGAAGACAGGGGGGTTTGCTGAAGCTTTCTTT
TRBV6-6	TRBD2	TRBJ2-3	13	CATGRGVGDTQYF	TGTGCCACCGGGAGGGGGGTCGGAGATACGCAGTATTTT
TRBV7-2	TRBD1	TRBJ2-7	16	CASSISGTGGRNEQYF	TGTGCCAGCAGCATTTCCGGGACAGGGGGCCGAAACGAGCAGTACTTC
TRBV27	-	TRBJ2-2	13	CASSLEGTGELFF	TGTGCCAGCAGTTTAGAGGGCACCGGGGAGCTGTTTTTT
TRBV6-5	-	TRBJ2-7	14	CASSEVGGVYEQYF	TGTGCCAGCAGTGAAGTAGGAGGAGTCTACGAGCAGTACTTC
TRBV15	-	TRBJ2-3	17	CATSSPWQGTNTDTQYF	TGTGCCACCAGCAGCCCCTGGCAGGGGACTAACACAGATACGCAGTATTTT
TRBV2	TRBD2	TRBJ2-7	13	CATGLAETYEQYF	TGTGCCACCGGACTAGCGGAGACCTACGAGCAGTACTTC
TRBV10-1	TRBD2	TRBJ2-7	17	CASSESFRLAGVSEQYF	TGCGCCAGCAGTGAGTCGTTTCGACTAGCGGGAGTCAGCGAGCAGTACTTC
TRBV25-1	-	TRBJ2-5	12	CASSGGLETQYF	TGTGCCAGCAGTGGAGGATTGGAGACCCAGTACTTC
TRBV28	TRBD2	TRBJ2-2	15	CASSAPRRGTGELFF	TGTGCCAGCAGTGCCCCCAGGCGGGGGACCGGGGAGCTGTTTTTT
TRBV6-5	-	TRBJ1-5	13	CASSASSSQPQHF	TGTGCCAGCAGCGCTAGTTCGAGTCAGCCCCAGCATTTT
TRBV7-2	-	TRBJ1-1	15	CASSLLSTGMSEAFF	TGTGCCAGCAGCTTACTATCTACAGGGATGAGTGAAGCTTTCTTT
TRBV9	-	TRBJ1-1	15	CASSPRQGLNTEAFF	TGTGCCAGCAGCCCCCGGCAGGGATTGAACACTGAAGCTTTCTTT
TRBV18	-	TRBJ1-5	15	CASSPSGEGNQPQHF	TGTGCCAGCTCACCCTCAGGGGAAGGCAATCAGCCCCAGCATTTT